This T cell receptor beta chain comes out of a study of T cells in Graves' hyperthyroidism and ophthalmopathy. The PBMCs studied were ones that came from roughly 11 ml fresh peripheral blood. Comments on this clonotype: Its cognate antigen is unknown.

Amplified TCR beta CDR3 regions derived from RNA transcripts. The study used the HTBI primer set for a first-round RT-PCR of the TCR CDR3. TCRdb redid the calling of the multiplex PCR reads with MiXCR, one entry per CDR3 protein. The top ten hold roughly 10% of the sample, which has hundreds of thousands of distinct CDR3 sequences, 12% to 15% seen once. V was pared by 4 bases and J by 0 bases, with 19 bases between. The CDR3 totals 18 residues. Findings and limits, study-wide: Onset of ophthalmopathy came a median approximately 6 months after the model predicted it.

This chain joins TRBV12-3 or TRBV12-4 and TRBJ1-3; D is perhaps TRBD1 (6 bases). Material: blood. This TCR was sampled from a woman under 30 with Graves' hyperthyroidism. The DNA of the CDR3 is TGTGCCAGCAGTTCCGCCGGCAGGGGCCTATTCTCTGGAAACACCATATATTTT. Amino acid sequence: CASSSAGRGLFSGNTIYF.